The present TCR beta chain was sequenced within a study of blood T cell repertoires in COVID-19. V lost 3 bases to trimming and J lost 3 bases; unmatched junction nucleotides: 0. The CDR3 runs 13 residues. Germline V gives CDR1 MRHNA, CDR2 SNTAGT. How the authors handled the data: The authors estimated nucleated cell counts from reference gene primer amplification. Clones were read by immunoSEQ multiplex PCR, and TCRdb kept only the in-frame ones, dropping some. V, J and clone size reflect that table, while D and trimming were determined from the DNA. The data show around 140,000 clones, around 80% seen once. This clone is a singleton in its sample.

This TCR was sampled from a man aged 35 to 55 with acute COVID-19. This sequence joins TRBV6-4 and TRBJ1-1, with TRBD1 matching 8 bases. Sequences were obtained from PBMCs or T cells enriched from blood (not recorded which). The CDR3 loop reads CASSEDRDTEAFF. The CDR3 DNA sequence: TGTGCCAGCAGTGAGGACAGGGACACTGAAGCTTTCTTT.